This T cell receptor (beta chain) was obtained from a study of patients and donors after allogeneic stem cell transplantation. The CDR3 length is 14 residues. Germline CDR1 SGHRS, CDR2 YFSETQ. The V end lost 4 bases, the J end lost 5 bases, and 15 bases lay between the germline ends. One entry per CDR3 protein, called by TCRdb with MiXCR from the RT-PCR reads. Of 200,000 to 250,000 distinct CDR3 sequences listed, 11% to 15% are singletons. The sequenced material came from blood, either unsorted or a sorted T cell fraction (not recorded which). This sequence originates from a human donor who was either an allogeneic HSCT recipient or a stem cell or donor lymphocyte infusion donor (not recorded which). It is not recorded whose cells these are; they may come from a transplant donor. The V and J genes are TRBV5-1 and TRBJ1-1; D call uncertain. CDR3 bases: TGCGCCAGCAGCCGTGTGGGGTTAGGGACTGAAGCTTTCTTT. Translated, it gives CASSRVGLGTEAFF.